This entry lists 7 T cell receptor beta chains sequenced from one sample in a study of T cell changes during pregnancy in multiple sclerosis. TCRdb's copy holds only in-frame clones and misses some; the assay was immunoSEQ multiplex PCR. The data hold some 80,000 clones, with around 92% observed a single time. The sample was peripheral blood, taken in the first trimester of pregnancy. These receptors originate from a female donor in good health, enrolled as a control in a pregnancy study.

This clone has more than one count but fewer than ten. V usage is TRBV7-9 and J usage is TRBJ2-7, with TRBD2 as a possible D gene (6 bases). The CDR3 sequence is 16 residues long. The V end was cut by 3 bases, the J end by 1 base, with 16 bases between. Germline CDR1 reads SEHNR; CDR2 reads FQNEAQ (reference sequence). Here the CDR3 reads CASSFGGHRDSYEQYF. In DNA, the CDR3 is TGTGCCAGCAGCTTTGGAGGGCATAGGGATTCCTACGAGCAGTACTTC.

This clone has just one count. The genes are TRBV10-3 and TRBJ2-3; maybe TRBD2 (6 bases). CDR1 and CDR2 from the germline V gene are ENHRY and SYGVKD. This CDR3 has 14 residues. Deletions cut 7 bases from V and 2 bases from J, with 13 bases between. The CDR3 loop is CAIKGTDYTDTQYF. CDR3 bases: TGTGCCATCAAGGGGACGGACTACACAGATACGCAGTATTTT.

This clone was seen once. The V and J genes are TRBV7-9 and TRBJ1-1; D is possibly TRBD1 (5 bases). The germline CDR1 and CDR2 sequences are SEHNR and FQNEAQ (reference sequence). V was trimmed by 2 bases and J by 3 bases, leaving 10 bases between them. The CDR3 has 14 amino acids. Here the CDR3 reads CASSLSGGDTEAFF. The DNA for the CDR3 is TGTGCCAGCAGCTTATCGGGGGGGGACACTGAAGCTTTCTTT.

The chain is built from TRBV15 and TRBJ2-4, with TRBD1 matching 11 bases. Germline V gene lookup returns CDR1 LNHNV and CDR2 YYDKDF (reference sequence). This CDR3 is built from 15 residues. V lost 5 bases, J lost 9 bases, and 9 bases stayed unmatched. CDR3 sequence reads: CATSSGQGGVSIQYF. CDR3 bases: TGTGCCACCAGCTCGGGACAGGGGGGTGTGAGCATTCAGTACTTC.

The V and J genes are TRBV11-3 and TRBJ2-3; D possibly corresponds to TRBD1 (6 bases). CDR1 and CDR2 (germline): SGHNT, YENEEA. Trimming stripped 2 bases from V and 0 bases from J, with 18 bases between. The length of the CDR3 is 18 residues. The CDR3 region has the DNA TGTGCCAGCAGCTTATCAGTTATGGGGGCGTCCAGCACAGATACGCAGTATTTT. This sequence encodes CASSLSVMGASSTDTQYF.

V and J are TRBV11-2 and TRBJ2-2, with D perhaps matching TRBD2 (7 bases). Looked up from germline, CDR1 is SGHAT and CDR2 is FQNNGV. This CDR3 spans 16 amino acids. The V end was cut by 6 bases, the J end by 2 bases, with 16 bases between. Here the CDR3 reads CASSLRGGENTGELFF. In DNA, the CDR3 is TGTGCCAGCAGTCTCAGGGGAGGGGAAAACACCGGGGAGCTGTTTTTT.

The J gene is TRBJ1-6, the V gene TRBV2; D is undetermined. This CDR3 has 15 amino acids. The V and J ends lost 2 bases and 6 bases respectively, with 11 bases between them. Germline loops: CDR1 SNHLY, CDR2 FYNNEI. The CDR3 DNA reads TGTGCCAGCAGTGAACGGAGCCAGTTTAATTCACCCCTCCACTTT. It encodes CASSERSQFNSPLHF. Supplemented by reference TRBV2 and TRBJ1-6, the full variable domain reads EPEVTQTPSHQVTQMGQEVILRCVPISNHLYFYWYRQILGQKVEFLVSFYNNEISEKSEIFDDQFSVERPDGSNFTLKIRSTKLEDSAMYFCASSERSQFNSPLHFGNGTRLTVT.